This T cell receptor beta chain was sequenced during a study of T cell repertoires in cytomegalovirus infection. The study, taken as a whole, reports: What dominated the ex vivo response were HLA-C-restricted CMV-specific TCR beta clonotypes. Summed frequency of shared TCR beta families picked out CMV carriers who also had the relevant HLA.

This clonotype was recorded a few times. Antigen: not known. After removal of 3 bases from V and 8 bases from J, the junction contained 8 bases not matched to a gene. The CDR3 covers 15 residues. Germline lookup yields CDR1 LGHNA and CDR2 YNFKEQ. TCRdb reprocessed the reads with MiXCR, giving one entry per CDR3 protein. The profile shows roughly 150,000 distinct CDR3 sequences, about a quarter of them singletons. The sample was PBMCs. The chain is built from TRBV4-2 and TRBJ1-4; 8 bases match TRBD1. This TCR derives from a human donor in good health (CMV status not recorded). Some clones in this sample may be carry-over from other donors' samples. This CDR3 reads CASSQPGGLREKLFF. In DNA form, the CDR3 reads TGTGCCAGCAGCCAGCCAGGGGGCCTTAGGGAAAAACTGTTTTTT.